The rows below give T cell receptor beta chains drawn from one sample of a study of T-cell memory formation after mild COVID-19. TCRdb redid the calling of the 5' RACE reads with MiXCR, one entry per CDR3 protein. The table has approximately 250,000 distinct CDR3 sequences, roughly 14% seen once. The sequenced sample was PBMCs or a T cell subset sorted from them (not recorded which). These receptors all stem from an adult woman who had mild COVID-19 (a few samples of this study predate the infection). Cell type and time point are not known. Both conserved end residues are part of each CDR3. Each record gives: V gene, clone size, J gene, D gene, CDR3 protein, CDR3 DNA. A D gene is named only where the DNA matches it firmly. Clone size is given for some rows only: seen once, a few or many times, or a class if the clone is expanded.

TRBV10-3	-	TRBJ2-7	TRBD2	CAISDSPGLAGANEQYF	TGTGCCATCAGTGATTCCCCGGGACTAGCGGGAGCCAACGAGCAGTACTTC
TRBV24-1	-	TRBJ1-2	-	CATSDWRVGTRNYGYTF	TGTGCCACCAGTGATTGGAGGGTCGGCACCAGAAACTATGGCTACACCTTC
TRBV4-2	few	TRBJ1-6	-	CASSHPDHGGAHSPLHF	TGTGCCAGCAGCCACCCCGACCATGGCGGAGCCCACTCACCCCTCCACTTT
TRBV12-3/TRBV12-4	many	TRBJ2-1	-	CASTLWGAEQFF	TGTGCCAGCACATTGTGGGGGGCTGAGCAGTTCTTC
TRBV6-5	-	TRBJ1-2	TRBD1	CASTAAYRGSNYGYTF	TGTGCCAGCACGGCCGCCTACAGGGGATCGAACTATGGCTACACCTTC
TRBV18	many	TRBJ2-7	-	CASSPPVSYEQYF	TGTGCCAGCTCACCGCCGGTCTCCTACGAGCAGTACTTC
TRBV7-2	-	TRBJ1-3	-	CASSLATRNGNTIYF	TGTGCCAGCAGCTTAGCGACGCGGAACGGAAACACCATATATTTT
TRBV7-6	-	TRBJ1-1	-	CASSFESGAVNTEAFF	TGTGCCAGCAGCTTTGAGAGTGGGGCAGTCAACACTGAAGCTTTCTTT
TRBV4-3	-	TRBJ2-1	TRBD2	CASSQGSVAGLNNEQFF	TGCGCCAGCAGCCAAGGTTCCGTAGCGGGGCTCAACAATGAGCAGTTCTTC
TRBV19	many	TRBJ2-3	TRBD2	CASMPMGSGRAATDTQYF	TGTGCCAGTATGCCCATGGGGAGCGGGAGGGCCGCCACAGATACGCAGTATTTT
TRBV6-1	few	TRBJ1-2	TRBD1	CASSEAGYGDRVNYGYTF	TGTGCCAGCAGTGAAGCGGGGTATGGGGACAGGGTTAACTATGGCTACACCTTC
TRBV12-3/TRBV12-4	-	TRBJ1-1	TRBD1	CASSVDRVGTEAFF	TGTGCCAGCAGTGTCGACAGGGTCGGGACTGAAGCTTTCTTT
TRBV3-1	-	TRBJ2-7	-	CASSQALTYEQYF	TGTGCCAGCAGCCAAGCCCTGACCTACGAGCAGTACTTC
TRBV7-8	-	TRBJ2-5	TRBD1	CASRGDRVQETQYF	TGTGCCAGCAGGGGGGACAGGGTACAAGAGACCCAGTACTTC
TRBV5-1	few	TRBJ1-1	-	CASSFTVAASTEAFF	TGCGCCAGCAGCTTTACTGTTGCGGCGTCGACTGAAGCTTTCTTT
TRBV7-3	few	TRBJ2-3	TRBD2	CASSPASGRITDTQYF	TGTGCCAGCAGCCCCGCTAGCGGGAGGATCACAGATACGCAGTATTTT
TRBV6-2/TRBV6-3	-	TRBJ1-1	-	CASSPTGQLNTEAFF	TGTGCCAGCAGTCCGACGGGACAACTGAACACTGAAGCTTTCTTT
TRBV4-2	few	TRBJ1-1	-	CASSQDVRNTEAFF	TGTGCCAGCAGCCAAGATGTAAGAAACACTGAAGCTTTCTTT
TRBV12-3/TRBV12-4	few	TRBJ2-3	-	CASSFRGDTQYF	TGTGCCAGCAGTTTCAGGGGAGATACGCAGTATTTT
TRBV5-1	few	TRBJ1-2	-	CASSQRGAEGTFVYTF	TGCGCCAGCAGCCAAAGGGGGGCAGAAGGGACGTTCGTCTACACCTTC
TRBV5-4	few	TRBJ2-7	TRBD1	CASSFRTGGLEEQYF	TGTGCCAGCAGTTTTAGGACAGGGGGATTGGAGGAGCAGTACTTC
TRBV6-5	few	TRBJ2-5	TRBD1	CASSYSSGGEWETQYF	TGTGCCAGCAGTTACTCCTCAGGGGGCGAGTGGGAGACCCAGTACTTC
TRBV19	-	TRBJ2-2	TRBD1	CASRKDRVNTGELFF	TGTGCCAGTCGAAAGGACAGGGTAAACACCGGGGAGCTGTTTTTT
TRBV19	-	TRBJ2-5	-	CASSVEGETQYF	TGTGCCAGTAGTGTGGAGGGAGAGACCCAGTACTTC
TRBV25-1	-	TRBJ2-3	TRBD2	CASSGLAGDYTQYF	TGTGCCAGCAGCGGACTAGCGGGAGACTATACGCAGTATTTT
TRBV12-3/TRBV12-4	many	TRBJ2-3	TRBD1	CASSLGTGRLITDTQYF	TGTGCCAGCAGCCTCGGGACAGGGAGGCTGATCACAGATACGCAGTATTTT
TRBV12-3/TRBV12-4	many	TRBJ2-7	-	CASSLALGAYEQYF	TGTGCCAGCAGTTTAGCCCTTGGGGCCTACGAGCAGTACTTC
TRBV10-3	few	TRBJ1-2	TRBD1	CAITEGQNNYGYTF	TGTGCCATCACCGAGGGACAGAATAACTATGGCTACACCTTC
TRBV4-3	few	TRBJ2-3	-	CASSQDRSGTDTQYF	TGCGCCAGCAGCCAAGATAGGTCGGGCACAGATACGCAGTATTTT
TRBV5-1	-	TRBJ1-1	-	CASSLERGWTEAFF	TGCGCCAGCAGCTTGGAGCGGGGATGGACTGAAGCTTTCTTT
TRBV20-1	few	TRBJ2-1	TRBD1	CSARPGTGILKSSYNEQFF	TGCAGTGCTAGACCCGGGACAGGGATCCTTAAGAGCTCCTACAATGAGCAGTTCTTC
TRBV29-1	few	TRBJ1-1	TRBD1	CSVVRGRAEAFF	TGCAGCGTTGTTAGGGGGCGGGCTGAAGCTTTCTTT
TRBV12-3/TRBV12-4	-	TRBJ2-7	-	CASNFDLGVDEQYF	TGTGCCAGCAATTTCGACCTGGGGGTGGACGAGCAGTACTTC
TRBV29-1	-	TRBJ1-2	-	CSVAPVRGYTF	TGCAGCGTTGCCCCAGTGAGGGGCTACACCTTC
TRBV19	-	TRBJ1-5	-	CASSIWGRGNQPQHF	TGTGCCAGTAGTATTTGGGGACGTGGCAATCAGCCCCAGCATTTT
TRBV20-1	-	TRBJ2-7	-	CSAIQTAGYEQYF	TGCAGTGCTATACAAACAGCAGGATACGAGCAGTACTTC
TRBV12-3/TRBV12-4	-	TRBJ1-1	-	CASSFRETTEAFF	TGTGCCAGCAGTTTCCGGGAGACCACTGAAGCTTTCTTT
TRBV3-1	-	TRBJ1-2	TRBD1	CASSQEDRGLGYTF	TGTGCCAGCAGCCAGGAAGACAGGGGGCTTGGCTACACCTTC
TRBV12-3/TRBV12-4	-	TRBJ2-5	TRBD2	CASSFAGSGGTQYF	TGTGCCAGCAGTTTTGCAGGTTCGGGGGGGACCCAGTACTTC
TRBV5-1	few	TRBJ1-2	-	CASSSERGLGYTF	TGCGCCAGCAGCTCAGAACGCGGGCTTGGCTACACCTTC
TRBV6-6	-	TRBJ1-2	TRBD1	CASTQRQGASGYTF	TGTGCCAGCACCCAAAGACAGGGGGCGAGCGGCTACACCTTC
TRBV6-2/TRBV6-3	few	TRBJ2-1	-	CASSLGLSVYNEQFF	TGTGCCAGCAGCCTAGGACTTTCTGTCTACAATGAGCAGTTCTTC
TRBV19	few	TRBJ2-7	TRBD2	CASSQGGGAGAYEQYF	TGTGCCAGTTCTCAAGGGGGGGGAGCGGGAGCCTACGAGCAGTACTTC
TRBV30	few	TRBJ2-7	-	CAWSRSVGRNEQYF	TGTGCCTGGAGTCGTAGCGTCGGGCGGAACGAGCAGTACTTC
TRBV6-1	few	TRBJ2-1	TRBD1	CASSAQGQGEQFF	TGTGCCAGCAGTGCCCAAGGACAGGGGGAGCAGTTCTTC
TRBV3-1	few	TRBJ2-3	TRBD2	CASKQGLAVTDTQYF	TGTGCCAGTAAGCAGGGACTAGCGGTGACAGATACGCAGTATTTT
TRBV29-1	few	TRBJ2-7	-	CSGHRGQGTGLGSYEQYF	TGCAGCGGTCATCGGGGCCAGGGCACAGGATTAGGCTCCTACGAGCAGTACTTC
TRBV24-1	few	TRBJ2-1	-	CATSRYAYNEQFF	TGTGCCACCAGTCGGTATGCGTACAATGAGCAGTTCTTC
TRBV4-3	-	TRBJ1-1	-	CASSQDWGGISNTEAFF	TGCGCCAGCAGCCAAGATTGGGGGGGCATTTCGAACACTGAAGCTTTCTTT
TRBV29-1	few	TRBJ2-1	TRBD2	CSVERLSSGSDEQFF	TGCAGCGTTGAGCGGTTGTCTAGCGGGAGCGATGAGCAGTTCTTC
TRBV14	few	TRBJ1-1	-	CASSQTQGNTEAFF	TGTGCCAGCAGCCAGACTCAGGGGAACACTGAAGCTTTCTTT